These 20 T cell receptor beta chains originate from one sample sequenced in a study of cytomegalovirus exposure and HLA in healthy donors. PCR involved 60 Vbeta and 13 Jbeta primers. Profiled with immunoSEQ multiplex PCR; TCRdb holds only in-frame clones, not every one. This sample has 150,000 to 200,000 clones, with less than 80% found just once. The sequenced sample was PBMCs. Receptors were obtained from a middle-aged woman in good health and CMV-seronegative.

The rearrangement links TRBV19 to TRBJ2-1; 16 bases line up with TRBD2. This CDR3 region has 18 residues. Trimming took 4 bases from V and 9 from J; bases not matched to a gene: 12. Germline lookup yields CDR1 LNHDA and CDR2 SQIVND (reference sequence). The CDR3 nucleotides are TGTGCCAGTAGTACAAACTCCGGGACTAGCGGGAGGGCGGGTGAGCAGTTCTTC. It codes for CASSTNSGTSGRAGEQFF.

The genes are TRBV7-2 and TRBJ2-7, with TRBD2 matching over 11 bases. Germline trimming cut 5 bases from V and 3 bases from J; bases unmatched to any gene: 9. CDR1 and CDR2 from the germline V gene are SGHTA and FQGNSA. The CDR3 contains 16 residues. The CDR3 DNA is TGTGCCAGCAGCCCGACTAGCGGGGTGGGGAACTACGAGCAGTACTTC. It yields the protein CASSPTSGVGNYEQYF.

The CDR3 loop is CASSIDRGGQPQHF. DNA for the CDR3: TGTGCCAGTAGTATCGACAGGGGAGGTCAGCCCCAGCATTTT. The V gene is TRBV19, the J gene TRBJ1-5; 8 bases fit TRBD1. This CDR3 contains 14 residues. The germline CDR1 and CDR2 sequences are LNHDA and SQIVND (reference sequence). J lost 6 bases, V lost 3 bases, and 4 bases had no gene match.

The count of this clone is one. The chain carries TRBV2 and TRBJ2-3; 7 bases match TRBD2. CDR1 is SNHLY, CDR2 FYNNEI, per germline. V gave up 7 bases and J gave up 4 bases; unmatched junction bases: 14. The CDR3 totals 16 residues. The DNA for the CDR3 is TGTGCCAGCACCAAGAGGGCTAGCGGCAGGGCAGATACGCAGTATTTT. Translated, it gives CASTKRASGRADTQYF. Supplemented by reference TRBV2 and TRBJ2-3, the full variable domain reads EPEVTQTPSHQVTQMGQEVILRCVPISNHLYFYWYRQILGQKVEFLVSFYNNEISEKSEIFDDQFSVERPDGSNFTLKIRSTKLEDSAMYFCASTKRASGRADTQYFGPGTRLTVL.

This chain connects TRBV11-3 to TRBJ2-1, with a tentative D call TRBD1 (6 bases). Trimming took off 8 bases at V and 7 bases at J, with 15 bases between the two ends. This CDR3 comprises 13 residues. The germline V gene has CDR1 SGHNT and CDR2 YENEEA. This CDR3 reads CASLSRTANEQFF. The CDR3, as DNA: TGTGCCAGCCTGTCGCGGACAGCGAATGAGCAGTTCTTC.

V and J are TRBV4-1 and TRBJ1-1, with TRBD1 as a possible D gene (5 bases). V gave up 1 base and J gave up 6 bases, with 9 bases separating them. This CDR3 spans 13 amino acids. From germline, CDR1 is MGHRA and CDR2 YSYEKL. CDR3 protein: CASSQVGAPEAFF. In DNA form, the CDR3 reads TGCGCCAGCAGCCAAGTTGGGGCTCCTGAAGCTTTCTTT.

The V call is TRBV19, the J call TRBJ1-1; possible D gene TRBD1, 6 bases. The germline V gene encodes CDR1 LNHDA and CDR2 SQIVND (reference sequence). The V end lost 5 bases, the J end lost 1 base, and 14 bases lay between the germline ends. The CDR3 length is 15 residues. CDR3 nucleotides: TGTGCCAGTAGTCCGAACACAGGGACGAACACTGAAGCTTTCTTT. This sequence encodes CASSPNTGTNTEAFF.

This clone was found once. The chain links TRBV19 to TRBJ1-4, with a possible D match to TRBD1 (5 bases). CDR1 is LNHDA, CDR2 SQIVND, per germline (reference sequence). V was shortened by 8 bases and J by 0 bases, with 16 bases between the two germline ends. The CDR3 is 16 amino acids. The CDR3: CASWGGRYATNEKLFF. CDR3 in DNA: TGTGCCAGTTGGGGGGGACGGTATGCAACTAATGAAAAACTGTTTTTT.

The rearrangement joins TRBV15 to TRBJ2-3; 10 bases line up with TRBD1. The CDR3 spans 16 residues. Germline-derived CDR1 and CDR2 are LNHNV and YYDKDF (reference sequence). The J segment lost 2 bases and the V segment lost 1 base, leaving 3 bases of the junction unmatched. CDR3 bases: TGTGCCACCAGCAGAGTCGGGACAGGGGTCACAGATACGCAGTATTTT. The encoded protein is CATSRVGTGVTDTQYF.

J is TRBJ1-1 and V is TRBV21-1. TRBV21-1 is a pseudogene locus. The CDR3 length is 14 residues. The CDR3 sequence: CASSRRTSYTEAFF. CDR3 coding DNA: TGTGCCAGCAGCAGAAGGACTAGTTACACTGAAGCTTTCTTT.

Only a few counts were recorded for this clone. CDR3 sequence reads: CASRNRVWAEAFF. CDR3 DNA: TGTGCCAGCAGGAACAGGGTTTGGGCTGAAGCTTTCTTT. V gene TRBV6-5 combines with J gene TRBJ1-1, with a tentative D call TRBD1 (6 bases). V lost 6 bases and J lost 6, with 14 bases in between. Germline assignment: CDR1 MNHEY and CDR2 SVGAGI. This CDR3 is 13 amino acids long.

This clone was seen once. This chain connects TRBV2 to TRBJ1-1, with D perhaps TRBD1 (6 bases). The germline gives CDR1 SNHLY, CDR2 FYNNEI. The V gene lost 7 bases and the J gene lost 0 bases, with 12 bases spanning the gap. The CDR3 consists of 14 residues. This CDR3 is CASILGGLNTEAFF. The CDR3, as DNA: TGTGCCAGCATTCTCGGGGGGCTGAACACTGAAGCTTTCTTT.

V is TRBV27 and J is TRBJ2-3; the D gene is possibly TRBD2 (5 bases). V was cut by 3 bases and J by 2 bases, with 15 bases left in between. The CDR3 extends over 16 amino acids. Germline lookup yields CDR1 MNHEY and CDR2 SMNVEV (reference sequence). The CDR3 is CASSFSGQANTDTQYF. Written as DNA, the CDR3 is TGTGCCAGCAGTTTCAGCGGCCAGGCGAACACAGATACGCAGTATTTT.

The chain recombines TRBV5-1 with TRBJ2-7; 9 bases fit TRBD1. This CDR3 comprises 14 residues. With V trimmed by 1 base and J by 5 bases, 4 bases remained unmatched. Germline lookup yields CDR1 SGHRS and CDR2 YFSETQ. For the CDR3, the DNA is TGCGCCAGCAGCTTGACAGGGGGCAGGGACGAGCAGTACTTC. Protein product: CASSLTGGRDEQYF.

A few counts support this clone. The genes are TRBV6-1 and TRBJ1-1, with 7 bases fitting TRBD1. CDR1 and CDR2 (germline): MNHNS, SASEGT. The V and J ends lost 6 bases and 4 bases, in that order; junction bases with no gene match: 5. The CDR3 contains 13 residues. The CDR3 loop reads CASRLTGVTEAFF. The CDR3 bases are TGTGCCAGCAGACTAACAGGGGTCACTGAAGCTTTCTTT.

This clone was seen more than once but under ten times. In nucleotides, the CDR3 is TGTGCCAGCAGTGCACCAGGGGCGGGGACCCAGTACTTC. The encoded protein is CASSAPGAGTQYF. The V and J genes are TRBV6-1 and TRBJ2-5; D possibly corresponds to TRBD1 (6 bases). Germline values: CDR1 MNHNS, CDR2 SASEGT. This CDR3 is 13 amino acids long. Trimming shortened V by 4 bases and J by 7 bases, and 13 bases separated the two germline ends.

CDR3 sequence: CASSIASNPGGQPQHF. The CDR3 DNA reads TGTGCCAGTAGTATAGCTAGTAACCCCGGAGGGCAGCCCCAGCATTTT. The chain couples TRBV19 to TRBJ1-5; D remains unclear. The germline V gene has CDR1 LNHDA and CDR2 SQIVND (reference sequence). The V end was cut by 1 base, the J end by 7 bases, with 17 bases between. The CDR3 spans 16 residues.

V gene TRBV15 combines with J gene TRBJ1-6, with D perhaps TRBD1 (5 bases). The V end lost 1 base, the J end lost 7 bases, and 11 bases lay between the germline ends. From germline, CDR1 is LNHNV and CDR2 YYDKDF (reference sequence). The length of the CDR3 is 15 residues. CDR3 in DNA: TGTGCCACCAGCAGAGTCAGCGGGGGGAATTCACCCCTCCACTTT. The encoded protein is CATSRVSGGNSPLHF.

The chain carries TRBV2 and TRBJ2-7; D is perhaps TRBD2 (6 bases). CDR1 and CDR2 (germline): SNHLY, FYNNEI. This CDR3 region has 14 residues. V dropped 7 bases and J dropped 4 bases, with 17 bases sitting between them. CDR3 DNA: TGTGCCAGCATTCGTAGCGGAGCGCTATACGAGCAGTACTTC. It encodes CASIRSGALYEQYF.

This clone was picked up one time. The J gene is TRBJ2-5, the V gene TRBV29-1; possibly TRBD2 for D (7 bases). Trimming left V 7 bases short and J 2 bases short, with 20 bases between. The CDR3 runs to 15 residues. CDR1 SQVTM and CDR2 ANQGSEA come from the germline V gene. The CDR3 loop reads CSAEGGAVMQETQYF. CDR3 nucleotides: TGCAGCGCAGAGGGGGGGGCGGTTATGCAAGAGACCCAGTACTTC.